The present T cell receptor (beta chain) was sequenced within a study of blood T cell repertoires in COVID-19. Study overall: Samples representing acute and convalescent COVID-19 were sourced from the United States, Italy and Spain. T cells, B-cell-depleted T cells, or PBMCs provided the cDNA or gDNA that served as material.

Enrolment of Seattle patients took place during active infection, and they were followed longitudinally. The germline V gene encodes CDR1 SGHKS and CDR2 YYEKEE (reference sequence). The CDR3 runs to 16 residues. The ends were cut back, 2 bases at V and 5 bases at J, with 19 bases in the middle. Per the original methods: Nucleated cell number was recorded as an estimate derived from reference gene primer amplification. Profiled with immunoSEQ multiplex PCR; TCRdb holds only in-frame clones, not every one. V, J and clone size reflect that table, while D and trimming were determined from the DNA. Of 65,000 or so clones in the sample, approximately 88% were seen once.

This receptor was obtained from a man aged 30-40 years with COVID-19, enrolled during active disease. The source material was peripheral blood. V usage is TRBV5-5 and J usage is TRBJ1-1, with D perhaps matching TRBD1 (5 bases). The chain's CDR3 is CASSFRTTNTVTEAFF. Here the CDR3 DNA reads TGTGCCAGCAGCTTTCGGACAACAAATACGGTTACTGAAGCTTTCTTT.